The T cell receptor (beta chain) under discussion was sequenced for a study of CD8 T cell repertoires and HIV-1 epitope variants. Study as a whole: Twenty-five autologous and known Gag and Nef epitope variant peptides each stimulated T cells separately. Controls were a CMV, EBV and flu peptide pool, Ebola AY9 negative control, and no-peptide well. Tested: three Gag epitope families, Nef HW9 and YT9. The study's findings and limits: Some ten antigen-specific TCR beta clonotypes were found; six seemed cross-reactive to variants.

A note on this clone: Its specificity is unknown.

TCRdb's table, derived via immunoSEQ multiplex PCR, lists solely in-frame clones and lacks some. Of 4,500 to 5,500 clones listed, approximately 61% are singletons. There are 17 residues in the CDR3. Germline CDR1 is LNHDA and CDR2 is SQIVND (reference sequence). Trimming left V 4 bases short and J 0 bases short, with 15 bases between. The sequence came from a male donor with HIV. The sample taken for sequencing was cultured CD8+ T cells derived from PBMCs. V is TRBV19 and J is TRBJ2-2, with D tentatively TRBD2 (5 bases). CDR3 nucleotide sequence: TGTGCCAGTAGTAACTGGATTCAGACTACGAACACCGGGGAGCTGTTTTTT. Its translation is CASSNWIQTTNTGELFF.